This T cell receptor beta chain is from a study of blood T cells in healthy people across ages. Primed by a sample-barcoded 5' primer and a J-beta primer mix, a second PCR proceeded for 7 to 11 cycles. TCRdb independently ran MiXCR on the 5' RACE reads; one entry per CDR3 protein. The sample includes around 1.5 million distinct CDR3 sequences, around 55% of them seen just once. About this clonotype: Its cognate antigen is unknown.

Study-wide results and limits: Measured against age, TCR beta diversity per million T cells decreased in a roughly linear manner. It was not known whether donors were CMV positive (a possible confounder of expanded clonotype changes). Among long-lived donors, naive CD4+ cells were more numerous and diversity higher than in aged donors.

With V trimmed by 4 bases and J by 8 bases, 8 bases remained unmatched. The CDR3 has 17 amino acids. Per the germline V gene, CDR1 is ENHRY and CDR2 is SYGVKD. Collection of 9 to 10 milliliters of peripheral blood was performed for each donor. The J gene is TRBJ2-1, the V gene TRBV10-3; TRBD2 agrees at 16 bases. The sequence derives from a man between 18 and 29 years old in good health. Sequenced sample: blood. The CDR3 here is CAISGPGTSGGAYEQFF. The CDR3 DNA reads TGTGCCATCAGTGGGCCCGGGACTAGCGGGGGGGCTTATGAGCAGTTCTTC.